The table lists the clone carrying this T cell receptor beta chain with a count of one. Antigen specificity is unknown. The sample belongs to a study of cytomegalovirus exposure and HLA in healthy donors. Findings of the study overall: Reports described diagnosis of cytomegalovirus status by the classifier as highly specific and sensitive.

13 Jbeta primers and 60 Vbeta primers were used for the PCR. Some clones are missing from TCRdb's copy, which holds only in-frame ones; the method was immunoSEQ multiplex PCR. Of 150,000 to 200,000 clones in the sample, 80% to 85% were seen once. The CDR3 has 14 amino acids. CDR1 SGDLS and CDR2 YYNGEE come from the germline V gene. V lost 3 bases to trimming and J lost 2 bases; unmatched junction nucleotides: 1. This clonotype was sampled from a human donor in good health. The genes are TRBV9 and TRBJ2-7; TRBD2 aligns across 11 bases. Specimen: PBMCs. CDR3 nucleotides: TGTGCCAGCAGCGGTAGCGGGGGGGCCTACGAGCAGTACTTC. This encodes CASSGSGGAYEQYF.